The rows below give T cell receptor beta chains drawn from one sample of a study of blood T cell repertoires in COVID-19. Here immunoSEQ multiplex PCR was the method, and the copy in TCRdb shows in-frame clones only, minus some. The sample contains 55,000 to 80,000 clones, around 83% of which appear only once. Sequences were obtained from peripheral blood. The receptors were gathered from a human donor in a cohort sampled during active COVID-19. The CDR3 runs from the conserved cysteine through the conserved F or W. D genes are given only for firm matches. A clone size is listed for some rows: how often the clone was seen (once, few, many), or a class if it is expanded.

>TRBD1|NA|TRBJ1-1|TRBV5-1
CASSYGLKGAHWSEAFF
TGCGCCAGCAGCTACGGGTTAAAGGGGGCGCATTGGTCGGAAGCTTTCTTT
>NA|few|TRBJ1-1|TRBV7-9
CASSPRAASNTEAFF
TGTGCCAGCAGCCCGAGGGCCGCATCGAACACTGAAGCTTTCTTT
>TRBD1|once|TRBJ1-3|TRBV19
CASRRQGAVLSSGNTIYF
TGTGCCAGTAGAAGACAGGGGGCCGTCTTAAGCTCTGGAAACACCATATATTTT
>TRBD1|NA|TRBJ2-7|TRBV18
CASSSIETGAEQYF
TGTGCCAGCTCATCAATAGAGACAGGGGCCGAGCAGTACTTC
>NA|NA|TRBJ2-3|TRBV3-1/TRBV3-2
CASSYRGGGVGDTQYF
TGTGCCAGCAGCTACCGGGGTGGCGGGGTAGGGGATACGCAGTATTTT
>TRBD1|NA|TRBJ1-2|TRBV10-3
CAISEDRDYGYTF
TGTGCCATCAGCGAAGACAGGGACTATGGCTACACCTTC
>TRBD1|NA|TRBJ2-7|TRBV6-5
CASSYSGDSLYEQYF
TGTGCCAGCAGTTACTCAGGGGACAGTCTCTACGAGCAGTACTTC
>TRBD1|few|TRBJ1-5|TRBV15
CATSRDYGTGGGGQPQHF
TGTGCCACCAGCAGAGATTACGGGACAGGAGGGGGGGGTCAGCCCCAGCATTTT
>TRBD2|NA|TRBJ2-7|TRBV6-5
CASSYSSLAGAEQYF
TGTGCCAGCAGTTACTCGAGCCTAGCGGGAGCCGAGCAGTACTTC
>NA|NA|TRBJ1-4|TRBV25-1
CASSEWSAGNEKLFF
TGTGCCAGCAGTGAATGGAGTGCAGGGAACGAAAAACTGTTTTTT
>TRBD1|NA|TRBJ2-7|TRBV19
CASTETGRSYEQYF
TGTGCCAGTACCGAGACAGGGCGCTCCTACGAGCAGTACTTC
>TRBD2|NA|TRBJ2-5|TRBV3-1/TRBV3-2
CASSRAGGQETQYF
TGTGCCAGCAGCCGGGCGGGGGGCCAAGAGACCCAGTACTTC
>TRBD2|NA|TRBJ2-1|TRBV13
CASSLGGRSGSYFSTVNEQFF
TGTGCCAGCAGCTTAGGAGGTCGGAGCGGGAGCTATTTTAGTACGGTCAATGAGCAGTTCTTC
>NA|NA|TRBJ1-5|TRBV9
CASSVATGPLNQPQHF
TGTGCCAGCAGCGTAGCTACAGGGCCCTTAAATCAGCCCCAGCATTTT
>NA|NA|TRBJ1-2|TRBV19
CASSIRVSNYGYTF
TGTGCCAGTAGTATACGTGTTTCTAACTATGGCTACACCTTC
>TRBD2|NA|TRBJ2-7|TRBV4-2
CASSRGVGVSSYEQYF
TGTGCCAGCAGTCGGGGGGTCGGGGTCAGCTCCTACGAGCAGTACTTC
>NA|once|TRBJ1-2|TRBV6-5
CASSSSLWGADGYTF
TGTGCCAGCAGTTCATCTCTTTGGGGAGCGGATGGCTACACCTTC
>NA|NA|TRBJ1-4|TRBV7-2
CASSPPTGSNEKLFF
TGTGCCAGCAGCCCCCCGACAGGCAGTAATGAAAAACTGTTTTTT
>NA|NA|TRBJ1-4|TRBV13
CASSSKGIEKLFF
TGTGCCAGCAGCTCCAAGGGGATTGAAAAACTGTTTTTT
>NA|NA|TRBJ2-5|TRBV7-2
CASSSGVAETQYF
TGTGCCAGCAGCTCCGGGGTGGCGGAGACCCAGTACTTC
>NA|NA|TRBJ1-5|TRBV5-6
CASSLTGHNQPQHF
TGTGCCAGCAGCCTGACAGGCCACAATCAGCCCCAGCATTTT
>NA|few|TRBJ2-5|TRBV5-1
CASSLFRQETQYF
TGCGCCAGCAGCTTGTTCCGGCAAGAGACCCAGTACTTC
>TRBD2|NA|TRBJ2-1|TRBV3-1/TRBV3-2
CASSQDPRGAGQFF
TGTGCCAGCAGCCAAGACCCGCGGGGGGCTGGGCAGTTCTTC
>NA|NA|TRBJ2-3|TRBV5-1
CASSPNGGVRTDTQYF
TGCGCCAGCAGCCCGAATGGCGGGGTCCGCACAGATACGCAGTATTTT
>TRBD1|NA|TRBJ1-2|TRBV5-6
CASSWGQGGGYTF
TGTGCCAGCAGCTGGGGACAGGGAGGTGGCTACACCTTC
>NA|NA|TRBJ1-2|TRBV6-5
CASRGPDRGYTF
TGTGCCAGCAGGGGGCCAGACCGGGGCTACACCTTC
>NA|NA|TRBJ1-1|TRBV7-9
CASSPTSVNTEAFF
TGTGCCAGCAGCCCAACTTCTGTGAACACTGAAGCTTTCTTT
>NA|NA|TRBJ1-2|TRBV30
CAWSVFGNYGYTF
TGTGCCTGGAGTGTATTCGGGAACTATGGCTACACCTTC
>NA|few|TRBJ1-5|TRBV18
CASSPGGPDQPQHF
TGTGCCAGCTCCCCAGGAGGCCCGGATCAGCCCCAGCATTTT
>NA|NA|TRBJ2-2|TRBV6-2/TRBV6-3
CASSYSRIIGTGELFF
TGTGCCAGCAGTTACTCGAGGATCATAGGCACCGGGGAGCTGTTTTTT
>NA|NA|TRBJ2-7|TRBV6-6
CASSYSMRQGIYEQYF
TGTGCCAGCAGTTACTCGATGAGGCAGGGCATATACGAGCAGTACTTC
>TRBD2|NA|TRBJ2-7|TRBV7-2
CASSLNSGGRRYEQYF
TGTGCCAGCAGCTTAAATTCGGGCGGGAGGAGGTACGAGCAGTACTTC
>NA|NA|TRBJ2-7|TRBV5-1
CASSPIGGRGTYEQYF
TGCGCCAGCAGCCCCATAGGGGGGCGGGGGACCTACGAGCAGTACTTC
>NA|NA|TRBJ1-1|TRBV11-2
CASSLGGNTEAFF
TGTGCCAGCAGCTTAGGAGGGAACACTGAAGCTTTCTTT
>TRBD1|NA|TRBJ2-1|TRBV5-6
CASSSTGVDEQFF
TGTGCCAGCAGCTCTACAGGGGTGGATGAGCAGTTCTTC
>TRBD1|NA|TRBJ1-2|TRBV6-6
CASSYRQGSLYGYTF
TGTGCCAGCAGTTACCGACAGGGATCCCTCTATGGCTACACCTTC
>TRBD2|NA|TRBJ2-7|TRBV30
CAWTGGLGYEQYF
TGTGCCTGGACGGGGGGACTAGGCTACGAGCAGTACTTC
>NA|NA|TRBJ1-1|TRBV7-9
CASSLAGGRTEAFF
TGTGCCAGCAGCTTAGCGGGGGGTCGCACTGAAGCTTTCTTT
>NA|NA|TRBJ2-7|TRBV5-1
CASSLEPNYEQYF
TGCGCCAGCAGCTTGGAGCCAAATTACGAGCAGTACTTC
>TRBD2|NA|TRBJ2-3|TRBV19
CASSATSGHSNTQYF
TGTGCCAGTAGTGCGACTAGCGGACATTCAAATACGCAGTATTTT
>TRBD2|NA|TRBJ2-5|TRBV7-9
CASSLKSGGETQYF
TGTGCCAGCAGCTTAAAATCGGGAGGAGAGACCCAGTACTTC